Listed below are T cell receptor beta chains from one sample, sequenced in a study of blood T cells in healthy people across ages. TCRdb reprocessed the 5' RACE reads via MiXCR and lists one record per CDR3 protein. This sample carries around 650,000 distinct CDR3 sequences, roughly two fifths of them seen once, and the ten largest clones take around 32%. Sequencing input: blood. The receptors here all came from an elderly man in good health. Each CDR3 is given with its conserved first and last residue. A D gene is named only where the DNA matches it firmly. Rows give clone size only sometimes, using once, few, many, or a class for an expanded clone.

-	TRBV6-5	TRBJ2-5	-	TGTGCCAGCACCCCGGCACTCTGGGAGACCCAGTACTTC	CASTPALWETQYF
-	TRBV7-2	TRBJ2-7	-	TGTGCCAGCAGCCGCTCGGCAGGGGCCTACAATGAGCAGTACTTC	CASSRSAGAYNEQYF
few	TRBV4-1	TRBJ2-5	-	TGCGCCAGCAGCCTTGACCCCAGGGGACTCGGGGCCCAAGAGACCCAGTACTTC	CASSLDPRGLGAQETQYF
-	TRBV20-1	TRBJ2-2	-	TGCAGTGCTAGAGATTTAAGGGGGACAAACACCGGGGAGCTGTTTTTT	CSARDLRGTNTGELFF
-	TRBV29-1	TRBJ1-2	-	TGCAGCGTTGATTCAGGGAGCGGCTACACCTTC	CSVDSGSGYTF
-	TRBV6-5	TRBJ1-1	TRBD1	TGTGCCAGCAGAAGACAGGGATTGAACACTGAAGCTTTCTTT	CASRRQGLNTEAFF
-	TRBV2	TRBJ2-7	-	TGTGCCAGCAGTGCCAGAGATCCGGGGCCCTACAATGAGCAGTACTTC	CASSARDPGPYNEQYF
few	TRBV6-6	TRBJ1-5	-	TGTGCCAGCAGTTACGGGGAAAATCAGCCCCAGCATTTT	CASSYGENQPQHF
-	TRBV6-5	TRBJ1-2	-	TGTGCCAGCAGTCAACGTGGGGTTCGTGGCTACACCTTC	CASSQRGVRGYTF
-	TRBV7-2	TRBJ1-4	-	TGTGCCAGCAGCTCCAGGGGCCCAACTAGTGAAAAACTGTTTTTT	CASSSRGPTSEKLFF
-	TRBV12-3/TRBV12-4	TRBJ2-1	TRBD2	TGTGTCAGCAGTTTAACTAGCGGGGGGCTAGAGCAGTTCTTC	CVSSLTSGGLEQFF
few	TRBV6-5	TRBJ1-3	TRBD1	TGTGCCAGCAGTTTAGGGGGCGCTGGAAACACCATATATTTT	CASSLGGAGNTIYF
-	TRBV7-9	TRBJ2-5	-	TGTGCCAGCAGCTTAGCGGGAAGAGAAAAAGAGACCCAGTACTTC	CASSLAGREKETQYF
-	TRBV19	TRBJ1-1	-	TGTGCCAGTACTCAGCAGGGGATTTTCTCTGAAGCTTTCTTT	CASTQQGIFSEAFF
-	TRBV7-2	TRBJ1-1	-	TGTGCCAGCAGCCGTGACCAGAACACTGAAGCTTTCTTT	CASSRDQNTEAFF
few	TRBV6-5	TRBJ1-1	-	TGTGCCAGCAGCCGCGGAGAGGGCACTGAAGCTTTCTTT	CASSRGEGTEAFF
-	TRBV25-1	TRBJ2-3	-	TGTGCCAGCAGTGAACCAAGGGGTTCAGATACGCAGTATTTT	CASSEPRGSDTQYF
-	TRBV29-1	TRBJ2-3	TRBD2	TGCAGCGGAGAGGGACTAGCGGATACGCAGTATTTT	CSGEGLADTQYF
-	TRBV25-1	TRBJ2-1	TRBD1	TGTGCCAGCAGTGCCCAACGCGACAGGGCCGGTGAGCAGTTCTTC	CASSAQRDRAGEQFF
many	TRBV4-1	TRBJ2-3	-	TGCGCCAGCAGCCATCCCAAAGGGGACTTTGAAGATACGCAGTATTTT	CASSHPKGDFEDTQYF
few	TRBV25-1	TRBJ2-7	-	TGTGCCAGCAGTGAGTTTTACGAGCAGTACTTC	CASSEFYEQYF
-	TRBV28	TRBJ2-5	-	TGTGCCAGCAGTTTGGAGATCGAGACCCAGTACTTC	CASSLEIETQYF
many	TRBV6-5	TRBJ2-1	-	TGTGCCAGCACCAGTCTCAATGAGCAGTTCTTC	CASTSLNEQFF
few	TRBV20-1	TRBJ1-6	-	TGCAGTGCTAGAGAACAAAATTCACCCCTCCACTTT	CSAREQNSPLHF
-	TRBV10-1	TRBJ2-3	TRBD1	TGCGCCAGCAGTGAGTCAAGGGGGCGCTCAGCGCAGTATTTT	CASSESRGRSAQYF
few	TRBV5-1	TRBJ1-1	-	TGCGCCAGCAGCTCGCCGGGGGGAGGGACTGAAGCTTTCTTT	CASSSPGGGTEAFF
few	TRBV20-1	TRBJ1-2	-	TGCAGTGCTATTATCCGGGACACTGGCTACACCTTC	CSAIIRDTGYTF
few	TRBV18	TRBJ2-4	-	TGTGCCAGCTCATCGTACGGGAGCCGAAACATTCAGTACTTC	CASSSYGSRNIQYF
many	TRBV6-2/TRBV6-3	TRBJ1-2	-	TGTGCCAGCAGTTACGACGGGAATGGCTACACCTTC	CASSYDGNGYTF
-	TRBV6-1	TRBJ1-4	-	TGTGCCAGCAGTGAAATAACGGGGGAAAAACTGTTTTTT	CASSEITGEKLFF
-	TRBV20-1	TRBJ2-2	TRBD1	TGCAGTGCTAGAGTCGGGACAGGGAAAATCGGGGAGCTGTTTTTT	CSARVGTGKIGELFF
-	TRBV5-8	TRBJ2-5	-	TGTGCCAGCAGCTTGACAGAGTACCAAGGGACCCAGTACTTC	CASSLTEYQGTQYF
-	TRBV21-1	TRBJ1-2	-	TGTGCCAGGACAGGGGGCGGTTATGGCTACACCTTC	CARTGGGYGYTF
many	TRBV29-1	TRBJ2-7	-	TGCAGCGCAGACGTCAAGGGGAATGGCTACGAGCAGTACTTC	CSADVKGNGYEQYF
-	TRBV20-1	TRBJ1-6	TRBD1	TGCAGTGCTAGATGGGAGGGACAGAGCTATAATTCACCCCTCCACTTT	CSARWEGQSYNSPLHF
-	TRBV4-2	TRBJ2-7	TRBD2	TGTGCCAGCAGCCAATCCGGGACTAGCTTCGAGCAGTACTTC	CASSQSGTSFEQYF
-	TRBV7-8	TRBJ2-1	-	TGTGCCAGCAGCTTAGCAGGCCAGGGATCTGAGCAGTTCTTC	CASSLAGQGSEQFF
-	TRBV28	TRBJ2-7	-	TGTGCCAGCAGTTTGGGAAACTACGAGCAGTACTTC	CASSLGNYEQYF
-	TRBV6-5	TRBJ1-2	-	TGTGCCAGCAGTTACTCGTTCTCAGCCCGCTATGGCTACACCTTC	CASSYSFSARYGYTF
-	TRBV11-2	TRBJ2-1	TRBD2	TGTGCCAGCAGCTCCACTGCCGTGAGACGGGTGAGGACTAGCTATTCCTACAATGAGCAGTTCTTC	CASSSTAVRRVRTSYSYNEQFF
once	TRBV27	TRBJ2-5	-	TGTGCCAGCAGTCCACAACCACGGGGGGAGACCCAGTACTTC	CASSPQPRGETQYF
few	TRBV3-1	TRBJ1-5	-	TGTGCCAGCAGCCCCGACACTCTAGACAATCAGCCCCAGCATTTT	CASSPDTLDNQPQHF
many	TRBV5-1	TRBJ2-1	-	TGCGCCAGCACCAACGAGGGGGGTTACAATGAGCAGTTCTTC	CASTNEGGYNEQFF
few	TRBV7-2	TRBJ2-7	-	TGTGCCAGCAGCTTAGAGCGAGACTACTACGAGCAGTACTTC	CASSLERDYYEQYF
few	TRBV24-1	TRBJ1-2	TRBD1	TGTGCCACCAGTGATTTCCATCCCGCGGGACAGGGGAACTATGGCTACACCTTC	CATSDFHPAGQGNYGYTF
-	TRBV6-5	TRBJ2-7	TRBD2	TGTGCCAGCAGTAGGCGGGAGGGTCTCGAGCAGTACTTC	CASSRREGLEQYF
-	TRBV11-2	TRBJ2-3	TRBD2	TGTGCCAGCAGCTTAGGGCCGGGGGGAGATACGCAGTATTTT	CASSLGPGGDTQYF
-	TRBV12-3/TRBV12-4	TRBJ2-3	-	TGTGCCAGCAGTTTGATGTCGGGCAGACGCACAGATACGCAGTATTTT	CASSLMSGRRTDTQYF
few	TRBV6-5	TRBJ1-6	-	TGTGCCAGCAGTTACTCGACGTTCGAAAGTACTAATTCACCCCTCCACTTT	CASSYSTFESTNSPLHF
many	TRBV29-1	TRBJ2-7	TRBD1	TGCAGCGTCACTGGACAGGGGAGAACCTACGAGCAGTACTTC	CSVTGQGRTYEQYF
-	TRBV5-1	TRBJ2-1	-	TGCGCCAGCAGGATAAGACAGGCCTCCTACAATGAGCAGTTCTTC	CASRIRQASYNEQFF
many	TRBV3-1	TRBJ1-2	-	TGTGCCAGCTCCCCCGGGGACTATGGCTACACCTTC	CASSPGDYGYTF
many	TRBV4-1	TRBJ2-5	-	TGCGCCAGCAGCCAAGATGGGACGGTCGAAGGGACCCAGTACTTC	CASSQDGTVEGTQYF
-	TRBV7-2	TRBJ1-2	-	TGTGCCAGCAGCTTAGGCGGGACGGATCCCTATGGCTACACCTTC	CASSLGGTDPYGYTF
few	TRBV18	TRBJ2-7	TRBD1	TGTGCCAGCTCACCAGACAGGGTTCACGAGCAGTACTTC	CASSPDRVHEQYF
few	TRBV6-1	TRBJ2-5	TRBD2	TGTGCCACCTGTCTCAGCGGGGGGGGACAAGAGACCCAGTACTTC	CATCLSGGGQETQYF
-	TRBV15	TRBJ2-7	TRBD1	TGTGCCACCAGCAGACGGGACAGCCCCTTTCCCTCCTACGAGCAGTACTTC	CATSRRDSPFPSYEQYF
once	TRBV20-1	TRBJ1-1	-	TGCAGTGCTAGAGATTACCTCTACAAGGGCGTCGCTTTCTTT	CSARDYLYKGVAFF
-	TRBV29-1	TRBJ1-2	TRBD1	TGCAGCGTCCGGACAGGGGATTGGTATGGCTACACCTTC	CSVRTGDWYGYTF